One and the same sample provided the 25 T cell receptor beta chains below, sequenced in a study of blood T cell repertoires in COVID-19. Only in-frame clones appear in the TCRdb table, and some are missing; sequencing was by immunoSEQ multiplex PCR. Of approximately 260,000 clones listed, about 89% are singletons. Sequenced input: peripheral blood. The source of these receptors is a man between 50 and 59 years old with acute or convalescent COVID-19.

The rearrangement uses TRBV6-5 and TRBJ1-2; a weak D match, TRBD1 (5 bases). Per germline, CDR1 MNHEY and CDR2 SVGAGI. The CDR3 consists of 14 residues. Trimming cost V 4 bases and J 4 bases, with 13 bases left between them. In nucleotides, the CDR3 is TGTGCCAGCAGTTCTTGGGTGGGGGGCTATGGCTACACCTTC. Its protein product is CASSSWVGGYGYTF.

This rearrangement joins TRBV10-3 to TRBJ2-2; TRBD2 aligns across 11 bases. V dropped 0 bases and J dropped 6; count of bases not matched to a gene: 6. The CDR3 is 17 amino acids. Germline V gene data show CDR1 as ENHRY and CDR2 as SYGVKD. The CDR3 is CAISESELAGVAGELFF. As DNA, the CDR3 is TGTGCCATCAGTGAGTCGGAACTAGCGGGGGTTGCCGGGGAGCTGTTTTTT.

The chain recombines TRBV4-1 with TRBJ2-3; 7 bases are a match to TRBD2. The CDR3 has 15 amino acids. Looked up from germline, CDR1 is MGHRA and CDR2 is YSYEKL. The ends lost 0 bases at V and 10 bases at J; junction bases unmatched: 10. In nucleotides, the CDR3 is TGCGCCAGCAGCCAAGACCCCCAGGGAGGGTGGCCGCAGTATTTT. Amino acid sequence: CASSQDPQGGWPQYF.

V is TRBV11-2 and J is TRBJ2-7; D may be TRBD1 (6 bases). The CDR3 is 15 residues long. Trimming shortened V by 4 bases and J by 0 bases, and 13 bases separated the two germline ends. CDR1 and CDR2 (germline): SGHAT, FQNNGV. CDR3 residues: CASSSYDRSSYEQYF. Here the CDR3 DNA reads TGTGCCAGCAGCTCGTACGACAGGAGCTCCTACGAGCAGTACTTC.

CDR3 DNA: TGTGCCAGTAGTGCCCGACAGATTTGGGGCGGTCAGCCCCAGCATTTT. As protein: CASSARQIWGGQPQHF. This sequence joins TRBV19 and TRBJ1-5, with TRBD1 as a possible D gene (5 bases). V was shortened by 5 bases and J by 6 bases, with 20 bases between the two germline ends. The CDR3 consists of 16 residues. CDR1 and CDR2 from the germline V gene are LNHDA and SQIVND (reference sequence).

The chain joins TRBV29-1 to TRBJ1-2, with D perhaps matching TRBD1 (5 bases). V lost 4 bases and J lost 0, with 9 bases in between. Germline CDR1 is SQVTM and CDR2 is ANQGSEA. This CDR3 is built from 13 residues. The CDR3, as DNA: TGCAGCGTTGGGGGCAGCTCTAACTATGGCTACACCTTC. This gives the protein CSVGGSSNYGYTF.

CDR3 protein: CAISDGGANEKLFF. The CDR3 region has the DNA TGTGCCATCAGTGATGGGGGGGCTAATGAAAAACTGTTTTTT. The chain has TRBV10-3 and TRBJ1-4, with D maybe TRBD1 (5 bases). The length of the CDR3 is 14 residues. Trimming shortened V by 3 bases and J by 3 bases, and 8 bases separated the two germline ends. Germline V CDR1 and CDR2: ENHRY, SYGVKD.

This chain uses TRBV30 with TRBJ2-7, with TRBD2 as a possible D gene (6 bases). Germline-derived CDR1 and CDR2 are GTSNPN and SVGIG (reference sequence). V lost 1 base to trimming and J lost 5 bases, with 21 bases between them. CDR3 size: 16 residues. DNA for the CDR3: TGTGCCTGGAGTGCCTGGTCGTACGGGGGTCTTGACGAGCAGTACTTC. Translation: CAWSAWSYGGLDEQYF.

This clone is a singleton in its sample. CDR3 sequence reads: CASSEDLQSTDTQYF. The CDR3 coding sequence is TGTGCCAGCAGTGAAGATCTACAGAGCACAGATACGCAGTATTTT. The chain is built from TRBV6-1 and TRBJ2-3; the D is unclear. V shed 1 base and J shed 0 bases, with 8 bases lying between them. From germline, CDR1 is MNHNS and CDR2 SASEGT. The CDR3 length is 15 residues.

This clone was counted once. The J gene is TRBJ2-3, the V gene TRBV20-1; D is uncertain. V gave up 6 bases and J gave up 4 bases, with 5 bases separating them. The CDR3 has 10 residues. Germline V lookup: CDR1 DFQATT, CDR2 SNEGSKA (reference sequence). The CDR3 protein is CSAFADTQYF. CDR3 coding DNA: TGCAGTGCCTTTGCAGATACGCAGTATTTT.

CDR3 sequence (DNA): TGTGCCAGCAGCTCGGGGGGGAACTATGGCTACACCTTC. This sequence encodes CASSSGGNYGYTF. This sequence joins TRBV5-4 and TRBJ1-2; perhaps TRBD1 as D (5 bases). The ends were cut back, 3 bases at V and 2 bases at J, with 8 bases in the middle. This CDR3 has 13 amino acids. The germline V gene has CDR1 SGHNT and CDR2 YYREEE (reference sequence).

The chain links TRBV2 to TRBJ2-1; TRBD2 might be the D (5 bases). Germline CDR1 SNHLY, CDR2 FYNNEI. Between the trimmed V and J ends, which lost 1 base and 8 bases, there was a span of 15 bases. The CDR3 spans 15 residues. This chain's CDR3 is CASSEDNWTGDEQFF. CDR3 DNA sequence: TGTGCCAGCAGTGAAGACAATTGGACTGGGGATGAGCAGTTCTTC.

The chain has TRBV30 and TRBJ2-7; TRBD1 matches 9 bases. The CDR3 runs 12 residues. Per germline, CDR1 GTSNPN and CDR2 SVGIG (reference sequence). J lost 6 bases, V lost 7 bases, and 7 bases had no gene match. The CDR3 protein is CASGTGRFEQYF. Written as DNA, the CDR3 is TGTGCCTCCGGGACAGGGAGGTTCGAGCAGTACTTC.

CDR3 coding DNA: TGTGCCAGCAGCCCACCCTCCGCGAATGAGCAGTTCTTC. It specifies CASSPPSANEQFF. The chain is built from TRBV3-1 (or the pseudogene TRBV3-2) and TRBJ2-1; no clear D. The CDR3 is made up of 13 amino acids. From germline, CDR1 is LGHDT and CDR2 YNNKEL (reference sequence). Between the trimmed V and J ends, which lost 4 bases and 7 bases, there was a span of 11 bases.

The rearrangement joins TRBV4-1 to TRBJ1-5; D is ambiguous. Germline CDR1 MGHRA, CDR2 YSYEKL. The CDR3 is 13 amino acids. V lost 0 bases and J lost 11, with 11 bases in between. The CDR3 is CASSQEVRSAQHF. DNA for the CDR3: TGCGCCAGCAGCCAAGAGGTCCGGTCGGCCCAGCATTTT.

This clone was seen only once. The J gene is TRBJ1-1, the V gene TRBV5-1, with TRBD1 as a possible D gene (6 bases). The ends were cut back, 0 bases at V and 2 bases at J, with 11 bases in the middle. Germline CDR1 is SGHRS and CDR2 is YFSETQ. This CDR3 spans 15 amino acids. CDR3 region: CASSLEGRGNTEAFF. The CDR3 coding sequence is TGCGCCAGCAGCTTGGAGGGCAGGGGCAACACTGAAGCTTTCTTT. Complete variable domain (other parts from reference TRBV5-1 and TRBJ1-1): KAGVTQTPRYLIKTRGQQVTLSCSPISGHRSVSWYQQTPGQGLQFLFEYFSETQRNKGNFPGRFSGRQFSNSRSEMNVSTLELGDSALYLCASSLEGRGNTEAFFGQGTRLTVV.

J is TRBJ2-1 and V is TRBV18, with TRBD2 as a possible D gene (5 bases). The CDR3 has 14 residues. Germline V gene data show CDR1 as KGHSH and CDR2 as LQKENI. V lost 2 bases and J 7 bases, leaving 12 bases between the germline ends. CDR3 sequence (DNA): TGTGCCAGCTCACCATGGGAGAAACTGAATGAGCAGTTCTTC. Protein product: CASSPWEKLNEQFF.

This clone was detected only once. In DNA, the CDR3 is TGTGCCAGCTCGACAGGGAACAATTCACCCCTCCACTTT. This gives the protein CASSTGNNSPLHF. The rearrangement joins TRBV12-3 or TRBV12-4 to TRBJ1-6; 7 bases line up with TRBD1. Losses at the gene ends were 8 bases for V and 7 bases for J; bases not matched to a gene: 5. The CDR3 covers 13 residues.

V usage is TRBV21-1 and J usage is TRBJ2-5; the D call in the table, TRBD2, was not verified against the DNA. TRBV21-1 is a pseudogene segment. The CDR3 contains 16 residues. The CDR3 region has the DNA TGTGCCAGCAGCAAAGGAGGGAGGAAATATCGAGAGACCCAGTACTTC. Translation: CASSKGGRKYRETQYF.

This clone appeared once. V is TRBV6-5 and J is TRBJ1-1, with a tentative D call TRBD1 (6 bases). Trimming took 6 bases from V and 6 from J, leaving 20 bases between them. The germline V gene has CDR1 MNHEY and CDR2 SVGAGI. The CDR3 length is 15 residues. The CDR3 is CASSNEDSGSAEAFF. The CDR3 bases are TGTGCCAGCAGCAATGAGGACAGTGGCAGTGCTGAAGCTTTCTTT.

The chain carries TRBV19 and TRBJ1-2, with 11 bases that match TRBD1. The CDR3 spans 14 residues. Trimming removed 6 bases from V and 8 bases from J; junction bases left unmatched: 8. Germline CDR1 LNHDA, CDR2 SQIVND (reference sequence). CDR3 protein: CASSPWDRGYGYTF. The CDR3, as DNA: TGTGCCAGTAGCCCGTGGGACAGGGGGTACGGCTACACCTTC.

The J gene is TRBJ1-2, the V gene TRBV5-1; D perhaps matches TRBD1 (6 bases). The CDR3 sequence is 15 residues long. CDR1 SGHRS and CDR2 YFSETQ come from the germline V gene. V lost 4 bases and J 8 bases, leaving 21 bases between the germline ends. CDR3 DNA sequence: TGCGCCAGCAGCGTGGTGCAGGGGACTACCGGAGGCTACACCTTC. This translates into CASSVVQGTTGGYTF.

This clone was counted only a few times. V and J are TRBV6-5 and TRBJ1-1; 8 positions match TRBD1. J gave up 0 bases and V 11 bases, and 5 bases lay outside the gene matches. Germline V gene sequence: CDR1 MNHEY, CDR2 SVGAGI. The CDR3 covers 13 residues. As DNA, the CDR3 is TGTGCCGGAAGGACAGGGCTGAACACTGAAGCTTTCTTT. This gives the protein CAGRTGLNTEAFF.

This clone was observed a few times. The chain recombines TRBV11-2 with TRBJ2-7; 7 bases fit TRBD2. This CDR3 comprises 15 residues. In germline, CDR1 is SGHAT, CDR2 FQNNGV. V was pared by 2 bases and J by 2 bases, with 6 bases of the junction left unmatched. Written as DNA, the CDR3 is TGTGCCAGCAGCTTAAAGGCTAGCGGACCCTACGAGCAGTACTTC. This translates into CASSLKASGPYEQYF.

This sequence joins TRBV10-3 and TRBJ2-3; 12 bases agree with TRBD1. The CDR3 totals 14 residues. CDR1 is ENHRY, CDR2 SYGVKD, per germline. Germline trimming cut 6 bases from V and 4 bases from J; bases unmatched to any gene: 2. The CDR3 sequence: CAIRGQGASDTQYF. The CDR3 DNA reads TGTGCCATCAGGGGACAGGGGGCGTCAGATACGCAGTATTTT.